The entry that follows covers one T cell receptor (beta chain) sequence. Its antigen remains unknown. Germline V CDR1 and CDR2: LGHNT, FRNRAP. The CDR3 has 16 residues. Deletions cut 0 bases from V and 6 bases from J, with 18 bases between. The data originate from a study of cytomegalovirus exposure and HLA in healthy donors. Nobody recorded the CMV serostatus of this donor. Findings of the study overall: Follow-up analysis found HLA locus-dependent TCR association rates, highest for DRB1 and lowest for HLA-C.

The PCR made use of 60 Vbeta and 13 Jbeta primers. Sequenced by immunoSEQ multiplex PCR; TCRdb stores in-frame clones only, minus some. The sample comprises roughly 70,000 clones, 70% to 85% of which are singletons, and 10% to 12% rests with the top ten. This TCR was sampled from a human donor in good health. The sample comprised PBMCs. The rearrangement links TRBV12-5 to TRBJ2-7; a possible D gene is TRBD2 (6 bases). The DNA for the CDR3 is TGTGCTAGTGGTTTGGTACTAGGAGCGGGCCCTCTCGAGCAGTACTTC. Its translation is CASGLVLGAGPLEQYF.